A single sample gave rise to the 31 T cell receptor beta chains below, sequenced in a study of shared clonotypes between healthy human individuals. Sequencing used immunoSEQ multiplex PCR; TCRdb keeps in-frame clones, though not all of them. The data contain about 2.3 million clones, about 90% of them singletons. The sample consisted of naive CD4+ T cells from PBMCs. Subset: CD45RA+ positively selected. These receptors came from a man aged 18 to 35 in good health. Some clones in this sample may be carry-over from other donors' samples.

The chain combines TRBV2 with TRBJ2-7; a weak D match, TRBD1 (7 bases). CDR3 length: 13 amino acids. Per the germline V gene, CDR1 is SNHLY and CDR2 is FYNNEI. With 10 bases removed from V and 0 bases from J, the gap between germline ends came to 13 bases. The CDR3 region has the DNA TGTGCCACCGGGGGACAGAGCTCCTACGAGCAGTACTTC. It encodes CATGGQSSYEQYF.

The rearrangement uses TRBV4-1 and TRBJ2-3; the match to TRBD2 covers 7 bases. Trimming at V came to 0 bases and at J to 5 bases, leaving 5 bases not matched to a gene. The germline gives CDR1 MGHRA, CDR2 YSYEKL. CDR3 length: 15 residues. This chain's CDR3 is CASSQDGGGLDTQYF. The DNA for the CDR3 is TGCGCCAGCAGCCAAGATGGGGGGGGGTTAGATACGCAGTATTTT.

The chain employs TRBV30 and TRBJ2-1; D perhaps matches TRBD2 (5 bases). The CDR3 sequence is 12 residues long. Germline V lookup: CDR1 GTSNPN, CDR2 SVGIG (reference sequence). Trimming shortened V by 2 bases and J by 10 bases, and 12 bases separated the two germline ends. CDR3 DNA: TGTGCCTGGAGTAAAGTGGGAGCCGAGCAGTTCTTC. Translated, it gives CAWSKVGAEQFF.

The chain has TRBV7-9 and TRBJ1-1, with D hard to call. The V end lost 1 base, the J end lost 0 bases, and 6 bases lay between the germline ends. The CDR3 has 14 residues. Germline CDR1 is SEHNR and CDR2 is FQNEAQ (reference sequence). CDR3 amino acids: CASSLGVVNTEAFF. The CDR3 DNA reads TGTGCCAGCAGCTTAGGAGTCGTGAACACTGAAGCTTTCTTT.

V is TRBV6-4 and J is TRBJ2-6; D remains ambiguous. The CDR3 contains 15 residues. V shed 5 bases and J shed 2 bases, with 10 bases lying between them. The V gene's germline CDR1 is MRHNA and CDR2 SNTAGT. This CDR3 reads CASSSTAPGANVLTF. The DNA of the CDR3 is TGTGCCAGCAGTTCAACAGCCCCTGGGGCCAACGTCCTGACTTTC.

CDR3 coding DNA: TGTGCCAGCAGTCCCCGGGGGAGGGGGGCGTACGACACCGGGGAGCTGTTTTTT. Protein product: CASSPRGRGAYDTGELFF. The chain joins TRBV27 to TRBJ2-2, with D tentatively TRBD2 (7 bases). With 5 bases removed from V and 3 bases from J, the gap between germline ends came to 22 bases. CDR1 and CDR2 from the germline V gene are MNHEY and SMNVEV (reference sequence). CDR3 length: 18 residues.

The chain combines TRBV30 with TRBJ1-6, with 7 bases identical to TRBD1. Germline values: CDR1 GTSNPN, CDR2 SVGIG (reference sequence). Losses at the gene ends were 1 base for V and 7 bases for J; bases not matched to a gene: 7. The CDR3 covers 15 residues. The CDR3 sequence is CAWSGRDRLNSPLHF. The CDR3 nucleotides read TGTGCCTGGAGTGGCCGGGACAGACTGAATTCACCCCTCCACTTT.

The chain links TRBV5-4 to TRBJ2-7, with D perhaps assigned TRBD1 or TRBD2 (5 bases each). In germline, CDR1 is SGHNT, CDR2 YYREEE (reference sequence). Trimming shortened V by 3 bases and J by 2 bases, and 15 bases separated the two germline ends. CDR3 size: 15 residues. In nucleotides, the CDR3 is TGTGCCAGCAGCTCGGGACCGGGGACCACCTACGAGCAGTACTTC. Translating gives CASSSGPGTTYEQYF.

The chain employs TRBV2 and TRBJ2-1; either TRBD1 or TRBD2 may supply D (9 bases each). This CDR3 region has 20 residues. V was trimmed by 7 bases and J by 5 bases, leaving 33 bases between them. Germline CDR1 is SNHLY and CDR2 is FYNNEI. The chain's CDR3 is CASNNDRGKYASGKHNEQFF. The CDR3 DNA follows: TGTGCCAGCAATAACGACAGGGGGAAGTACGCTAGCGGGAAACACAATGAGCAGTTCTTC.

To note about this clone: Other DNA sequences in this specimen translate into the identical CDR3. The V call is TRBV9, the J call TRBJ2-3; 10 bases agree with TRBD2. CDR1 SGDLS and CDR2 YYNGEE come from the germline V gene. This CDR3 region has 16 residues. V was clipped by 2 bases and J by 5 bases; unmatched bases: 8. CDR3 sequence: CASSVGGLAGVDTQYF. The DNA of the CDR3 is TGTGCCAGCAGCGTGGGGGGGCTAGCGGGAGTAGATACGCAGTATTTT.

V gene TRBV5-1 combines with J gene TRBJ2-1; 11 positions agree with TRBD2. The CDR3 loop spans 21 amino acids. Germline V gives CDR1 SGHRS, CDR2 YFSETQ. The V and J ends lost 0 bases and 0 bases, in that order; junction bases with no gene match: 14. The CDR3 sequence: CASSLGIRTSGPRSSYNEQFF. The CDR3 DNA sequence: TGCGCCAGCAGCTTGGGTATTCGGACTAGCGGGCCCAGGAGCTCCTACAATGAGCAGTTCTTC.

The chain has TRBV10-3 and TRBJ2-7; 11 bases are a match to TRBD1. V dropped 10 bases and J dropped 5; count of bases not matched to a gene: 7. There are 13 residues in the CDR3. CDR1 is ENHRY, CDR2 SYGVKD, per germline. The CDR3 DNA follows: TGTGCCACCCGGGACAGGGGGTCTGACGAGCAGTACTTC. Its translation is CATRDRGSDEQYF.

V usage is TRBV5-1 and J usage is TRBJ2-7, with D perhaps matching TRBD2 (6 bases). V dropped 1 base and J dropped 7 bases, with 15 bases sitting between them. Germline CDR1 SGHRS, CDR2 YFSETQ. CDR3 length: 14 residues. The CDR3: CASSLYPGVGEQYF. CDR3 in DNA: TGCGCCAGCAGCTTGTATCCGGGAGTGGGTGAGCAGTACTTC.

This chain links TRBV5-4 with TRBJ2-1, with D perhaps TRBD1 (5 bases). V was pared by 4 bases and J by 1 base, with 12 bases between. Germline V lookup: CDR1 SGHNT, CDR2 YYREEE (reference sequence). The CDR3 runs 15 residues. For the CDR3, the DNA is TGTGCCAGCAGCGTTATTGGGGCTTCCTACAATGAGCAGTTCTTC. As protein: CASSVIGASYNEQFF.

This chain uses TRBV5-1 with TRBJ2-1; D is uncertain. The CDR3 is made up of 16 amino acids. The V end was cut by 4 bases, the J end by 0 bases, with 14 bases between. CDR1 SGHRS and CDR2 YFSETQ come from the germline V gene. The CDR3 region has the DNA TGCGCCAGCAGCGTGGAACTCCTGAGCTCCTACAATGAGCAGTTCTTC. Translation: CASSVELLSSYNEQFF.

Turning to this clone: The same CDR3 also results from other DNA sequences found in this sample. This sequence joins TRBV18 and TRBJ1-3; TRBD1 matches at 7 bases. The CDR3 has 15 amino acids. The germline CDR1 and CDR2 sequences are KGHSH and LQKENI. Trimming at V came to 4 bases and at J to 0 bases, leaving 3 bases not matched to a gene. The CDR3, as DNA: TGTGCCAGCTCACTCGGGACAGCCTCTGGAAACACCATATATTTT. It specifies CASSLGTASGNTIYF.

V and J are TRBV9 and TRBJ2-7; 11 bases fit TRBD1. J lost 3 bases, V lost 3 bases, and 5 bases had no gene match. The CDR3 covers 15 residues. CDR1 and CDR2 from the germline V gene are SGDLS and YYNGEE. Written as DNA, the CDR3 is TGTGCCAGCAGCGCGGGACAGGGGGGTGGCTACGAGCAGTACTTC. Amino acids: CASSAGQGGGYEQYF.

The chain joins TRBV4-1 to TRBJ1-1; D remains unclear. Deletions cut 7 bases from V and 1 base from J, with 19 bases between. The CDR3 is made up of 16 amino acids. The germline V gene has CDR1 MGHRA and CDR2 YSYEKL. CDR3 residues: CASTPTGADRNTEAFF. In nucleotides, the CDR3 is TGCGCCAGCACCCCCACGGGCGCAGACCGGAACACTGAAGCTTTCTTT.

The chain is built from TRBV14 and TRBJ2-7; 11 nucleotides align to TRBD2. The CDR3 consists of 17 residues. V was pared by 1 base and J by 4 bases, with 9 bases of the junction left unmatched. Germline CDR1 and CDR2: SGHDN and FVKESK. In nucleotides, the CDR3 is TGTGCCAGCAGCCAAGTACTTCTAGCGGGAGGTCGGTACGAGCAGTACTTC. This translates into CASSQVLLAGGRYEQYF.

This rearrangement joins TRBV4-3 to TRBJ2-1, with 12 bases lining up with TRBD2. The V and J ends lost 1 base and 4 bases, in that order; junction bases with no gene match: 2. The CDR3 spans 16 residues. Germline loops: CDR1 LGHNA, CDR2 YSLEER. Here the CDR3 reads CASSQGTSGMYNEQFF. CDR3 DNA: TGCGCCAGCAGCCAAGGGACTAGCGGGATGTACAATGAGCAGTTCTTC.

The chain carries TRBV6-5 and TRBJ2-7; D not certain. The V end was cut by 6 bases, the J end by 3 bases, with 15 bases between. The CDR3 covers 14 residues. Germline CDR1 and CDR2: MNHEY and SVGAGI. The CDR3 bases are TGTGCCAGCAGGGACCTCCTTCCGAACTACGAGCAGTACTTC. Its protein product is CASRDLLPNYEQYF.

Written as DNA, the CDR3 is TGTGCCAGCTCACCCGAGGGGAGGGATTCACCCCTCCACTTT. Amino acid sequence: CASSPEGRDSPLHF. The rearrangement uses TRBV18 and TRBJ1-6; possibly TRBD1 for D (5 bases). This CDR3 comprises 14 residues. V lost 3 bases and J lost 8, with 11 bases in between. Germline-derived CDR1 and CDR2 are KGHSH and LQKENI.

V is TRBV5-1 and J is TRBJ2-3; D may match TRBD1 or TRBD2 (6 bases each). This CDR3 has 14 residues. V lost 10 bases and J lost 0, with 15 bases in between. In germline, CDR1 is SGHRS, CDR2 YFSETQ. This CDR3 is CASGDTSSTDTQYF. CDR3 coding DNA: TGCGCCTCGGGGGACACTTCTAGCACAGATACGCAGTATTTT.

This sequence joins TRBV7-3 and TRBJ1-4; 9 bases line up with TRBD1. CDR1 and CDR2 (germline): SGHTA, FQGTGA. The length of the CDR3 is 16 residues. V gave up 3 bases and J gave up 3 bases; unmatched junction bases: 5. CDR3 sequence (DNA): TGTGCCAGCAGCTTGACAGGGGGAGAGGCTAATGAAAAACTGTTTTTT. Translated, it gives CASSLTGGEANEKLFF.

The CDR3 nucleotides are TGCGCCAGCAGCCAAGGGCTAGCGGCCCGTTCCTACGAGCAGTACTTC. Protein sequence: CASSQGLAARSYEQYF. The chain has TRBV4-1 and TRBJ2-7, with 7 bases matching TRBD2. V was pared by 1 base and J by 1 base, with 7 bases of the junction left unmatched. The germline gives CDR1 MGHRA, CDR2 YSYEKL. The CDR3 covers 16 residues.

This sequence joins TRBV27 and TRBJ2-6; perhaps TRBD1 as D (6 bases). This CDR3 is built from 18 residues. CDR1 is MNHEY, CDR2 SMNVEV, per germline (reference sequence). V shed 2 bases and J shed 1 base, with 15 bases lying between them. CDR3 coding DNA: TGTGCCAGCAGTTTAACAGGGTACAGTTCATCTGGGGCCAACGTCCTGACTTTC. This gives the protein CASSLTGYSSSGANVLTF.

This rearrangement joins TRBV27 to TRBJ2-1; 7 bases fit TRBD1. With V trimmed by 6 bases and J by 7 bases, 15 bases remained unmatched. The CDR3 spans 16 residues. From germline, CDR1 is MNHEY and CDR2 SMNVEV (reference sequence). The CDR3 sequence is CASSRGNRGKSNEQFF. CDR3 nucleotides: TGTGCCAGCAGCAGAGGTAACAGGGGTAAGAGTAATGAGCAGTTCTTC.

The CDR3 bases are TGTGCCAGCAGCCCCCACGGCGGCTACACCTTC. Translating it yields CASSPHGGYTF. The gene calls are TRBV7-2 and TRBJ1-2, with unresolved D. V was clipped by 5 bases and J by 8 bases, with 9 bases between them. The CDR3 is 11 amino acids. CDR1 is SGHTA and CDR2 is FQGNSA in the germline V gene.

V gene TRBV6-1 combines with J gene TRBJ2-7; 12 bases match TRBD1. The CDR3 contains 14 residues. Losses at the gene ends were 7 bases for V and 4 bases for J; bases not matched to a gene: 5. Germline V lookup: CDR1 MNHNS, CDR2 SASEGT. As DNA, the CDR3 is TGTGCCAGCACCTGGGACAGGGGGCCATACGAGCAGTACTTC. It codes for CASTWDRGPYEQYF.

This clone was detected once. CDR3 protein: CASRTGTSGSYEQFF. The CDR3 DNA sequence: TGTGCCAGCAGAACCGGGACTAGCGGGAGCTATGAGCAGTTCTTC. The V and J genes are TRBV28 and TRBJ2-1; TRBD2 matches at 14 bases. V trimming: 6 bases; J trimming: 8 bases; junction bases outside the gene matches: 6. CDR3 length: 15 amino acids. The germline V gene has CDR1 MDHEN and CDR2 SYDVKM.

The chain joins TRBV5-1 to TRBJ2-7, with D uncertain. The CDR3 contains 13 residues. Trimming took 3 bases from V and 0 from J, leaving 7 bases between them. Per germline, CDR1 SGHRS and CDR2 YFSETQ. CDR3 DNA: TGCGCCAGCAGCTACCAGTCCTCCTACGAGCAGTACTTC. Protein: CASSYQSSYEQYF.